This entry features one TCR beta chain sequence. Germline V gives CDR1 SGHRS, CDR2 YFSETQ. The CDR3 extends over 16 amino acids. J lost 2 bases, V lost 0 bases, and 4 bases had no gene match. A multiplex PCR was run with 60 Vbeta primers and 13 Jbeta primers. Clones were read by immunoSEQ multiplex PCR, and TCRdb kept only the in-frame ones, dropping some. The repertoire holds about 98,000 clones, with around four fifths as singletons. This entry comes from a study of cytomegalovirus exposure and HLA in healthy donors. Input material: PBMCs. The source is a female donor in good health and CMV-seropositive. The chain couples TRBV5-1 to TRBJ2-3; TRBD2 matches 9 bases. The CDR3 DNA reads TGCGCCAGCAGCTTGGCGGCTAGCGGGGACACAGATACGCAGTATTTT. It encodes CASSLAASGDTDTQYF.